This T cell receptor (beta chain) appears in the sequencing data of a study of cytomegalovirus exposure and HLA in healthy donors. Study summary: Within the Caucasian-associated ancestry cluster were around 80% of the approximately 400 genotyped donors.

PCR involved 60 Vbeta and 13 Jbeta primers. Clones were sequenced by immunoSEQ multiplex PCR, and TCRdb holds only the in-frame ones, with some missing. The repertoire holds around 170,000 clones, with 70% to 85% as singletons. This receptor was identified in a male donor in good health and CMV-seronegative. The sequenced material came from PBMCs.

The CDR3 nucleotides are TGTGCCAGCAGTTTGAGGAATTTGAACACTGAAGCTTTCTTT. Protein: CASSLRNLNTEAFF. The chain joins TRBV28 to TRBJ1-1; the D is unclear. This CDR3 region has 14 residues. V was cut by 3 bases and J by 0 bases, with 8 bases left in between. CDR1 is MDHEN, CDR2 SYDVKM, per germline.